This TCR beta chain was recovered during a study of cytomegalovirus exposure and HLA in healthy donors. General observations from the study: Differences between HLA loci emerged in a later analysis of TCR association rates, with DRB1 most and HLA-C fewest. In an earlier analysis, productive rearrangement rates for most beta V segments clustered near 87% or 30%. What was likely a sequencing artifact was a cluster of highly shared sequence variants. Most TCR sequences were seen very rarely across donors, but some public TCRs occurred in many.

Primers for the PCR totalled 60 Vbeta and 13 Jbeta. TCRdb's table, derived via immunoSEQ multiplex PCR, lists solely in-frame clones and lacks some. The repertoire includes about 180,000 clones, 84% of them detected once, and around 0.41% sits in the top ten. Notes on this clone: The target antigen is unknown.

In germline, CDR1 is MNHNS, CDR2 SASEGT. The CDR3 sequence is 15 residues long. The ends were cut back, 5 bases at V and 2 bases at J, with 15 bases in the middle. The sequence derives from a boy between 2 and 10 years old in good health and CMV-seronegative. The chain uses TRBV6-1 and TRBJ1-2; D might be TRBD1 (5 bases). Sequences were obtained from PBMCs. CDR3 in DNA: TGTGCCAGCAGTCAGATGCCGGGACTGAACTATGGCTACACCTTC. Protein product: CASSQMPGLNYGYTF.